This T cell receptor beta chain was captured by sequencing in a study of cytomegalovirus exposure and HLA in healthy donors. Findings of the study overall: Most TCRs appeared rarely, but some public TCRs recurred in many donors.

CDR1 is MRHNA, CDR2 SNTAGT, per germline. This CDR3 spans 13 amino acids. V shed 5 bases and J shed 6 bases, with 13 bases lying between them. PCR employed 60 Vbeta and 13 Jbeta primers. TCRdb's table, derived via immunoSEQ multiplex PCR, lists solely in-frame clones and lacks some. The sample carries roughly 180,000 clones, less than 85% recorded once. Concerning this clone itself: No antigen is known for it.

The chain employs TRBV6-4 and TRBJ1-1; the D is unclear. The source material was PBMCs. The source of this sequence is a boy aged 2-15 years in good health and CMV-seronegative. DNA for the CDR3: TGTGCCAGCAGTTCAAGGAAAGGAGCTGAAGCTTTCTTT. Encoded protein: CASSSRKGAEAFF.